This TCR beta chain was found in a study of T cell responses to AZD1222 COVID-19 vaccine. Measured with immunoSEQ multiplex PCR; TCRdb has only the in-frame clones, and not every one. The sample yields about 140,000 clones, roughly nine tenths seen once. Study findings and constraints: An increase in Spike-specific TCR breadth and depth was observed after two AZD1222 doses. The sample set comprised mostly white British donors with more females, and clonal diversity was possibly underestimated.

There are 15 residues in the CDR3. Trimming stripped 10 bases from V and 0 bases from J, with 16 bases between. CDR1 SNHLY and CDR2 FYNNEI come from the germline V gene. This clone has just a few counts. Its target is not known. The chain combines TRBV2 with TRBJ1-3, with D possibly matching TRBD1 (6 bases). This TCR came from an adult who received the MenACWY meningococcal vaccine as a control. Sequencing used peripheral blood, obtained 28 days after the second dose of the MenACWY control vaccine. CDR3 sequence reads: CATSRTALSGNTIYF. The CDR3 DNA reads as TGTGCCACCAGCCGGACAGCCCTCTCTGGAAACACCATATATTTT.